The following is a TCR beta chain sequence with its context. Its antigen is as yet unknown. Per the germline V gene, CDR1 is MRHNA and CDR2 is SNTAGT. The CDR3 sequence is 13 residues long. The V and J ends lost 2 bases and 4 bases respectively, with 8 bases between them. The data derive from a study of T cell responses to AZD1222 COVID-19 vaccine. Broader study findings: Dominant at 160-218 and 743-854, vaccine-associated CD4 TCRs also spanned spike. Compared with day 0, the breadth and depth of the Spike-specific TCR repertoire rose significantly after two doses of AZD1222. Donors were mostly white British, more females; clonal diversity possibly underestimated.

The method was immunoSEQ multiplex PCR; TCRdb's version includes in-frame clones alone and lacks a portion of them. The repertoire has about 130,000 clones, just under 95% of them found once; the top ten carry about 1.1%. The genes are TRBV6-4 and TRBJ1-1; D gene uncertain. The sequences come from peripheral blood, collected 28 days after the second AZD1222 dose. This receptor was obtained from an adult who received the AZD1222 COVID-19 vaccine. The CDR3 loop reads CASSDGVGTEAFF. CDR3 sequence (DNA): TGTGCCAGCAGTGACGGGGTAGGCACTGAAGCTTTCTTT.